These T cell receptor beta chains were read from a single sample in a study of PD-L1 blockade in urothelial cancer. Clones were read by immunoSEQ multiplex PCR, and TCRdb kept only the in-frame ones, dropping some. The table records approximately 88,000 clones, about four fifths of them present only once. This specimen consisted of PBMCs, obtained around atezolizumab (anti-PD-L1) treatment. The source is a man in his sixties with urothelial cancer. The CDR3 runs from the conserved cysteine through the conserved F or W. The D gene is left open where the match is weak. A clone size is listed for some rows: how often the clone was seen (once, few, many), or a class if it is expanded.

V,J,D,size,CDR3,DNA
TRBV28,TRBJ2-7,TRBD1,.,CASSPGGTGSDEQYF,TGTGCCAGCAGCCCTGGGGGGACAGGGTCGGACGAGCAGTACTTC
TRBV28,TRBJ1-2,.,.,CASTPGRGYGYTF,TGTGCCAGCACCCCGGGGAGGGGTTATGGCTACACCTTC
TRBV7-3,TRBJ2-3,TRBD2,.,CASSSPSGGYGTDTQYF,TGTGCCAGCAGCTCACCTAGCGGGGGGTACGGCACAGATACGCAGTATTTT
TRBV7-7,TRBJ2-1,.,.,CASSLGGGQGGTNEQFF,TGTGCCAGCAGCTTAGGAGGTGGGCAGGGCGGGACTAATGAGCAGTTCTTC
TRBV5-1,TRBJ2-1,TRBD2,.,CASGNGLAGFGNEQFF,TGCGCCAGCGGGAACGGACTAGCGGGGTTCGGCAATGAGCAGTTCTTC
TRBV18,TRBJ2-1,.,.,CASSPPGAGRYNEQFF,TGTGCCAGCTCACCTCCCGGAGCGGGCCGCTACAATGAGCAGTTCTTC
TRBV10-3,TRBJ2-3,TRBD1,once,CAISESAAGGRQDTQYF,TGTGCCATCAGTGAGTCGGCGGCAGGGGGACGTCAAGATACGCAGTATTTT
TRBV4-1,TRBJ2-7,TRBD2,.,CASSRTSGDSYEQYF,TGCGCCAGCAGCCGAACTAGCGGGGACTCCTACGAGCAGTACTTC
TRBV6-5,TRBJ2-6,.,.,CASSSARNSGANVLTF,TGTGCCAGCAGTTCGGCCAGGAACTCTGGGGCCAACGTCCTGACTTTC
TRBV6-1,TRBJ1-1,.,.,CASSPQGRNTEAFF,TGTGCCAGCAGCCCCCAGGGTCGGAACACTGAAGCTTTCTTT
TRBV10-3,TRBJ2-3,TRBD2,.,CAINIAGGPTDTQYF,TGTGCCATCAATATAGCGGGGGGACCCACAGATACGCAGTATTTT
TRBV19,TRBJ2-7,.,once,CASSMRLPGSLPYEQYF,TGTGCCAGTAGTATGCGTCTCCCGGGGTCCTTACCTTACGAGCAGTACTTC
TRBV6-5,TRBJ1-1,.,.,CASSGGSGWDTEAFF,TGTGCCAGCAGTGGGGGCTCGGGGTGGGACACTGAAGCTTTCTTT
TRBV2,TRBJ1-6,.,.,CASTGDRNSPLHF,TGTGCCAGCACAGGGGACCGTAATTCACCCCTCCACTTT
TRBV2,TRBJ2-5,.,.,CASSGGRPGETQYF,TGTGCCAGCAGTGGGGGGAGGCCCGGAGAGACCCAGTACTTC
TRBV5-1,TRBJ2-3,TRBD1,few,CASSLAGTGGLNTQYF,TGCGCCAGCAGCTTGGCCGGGACAGGGGGCTTGAATACGCAGTATTTT
TRBV7-5,TRBJ1-2,.,.,CARGIKGPNYGYTF,TGTGCCAGGGGTATAAAGGGGCCTAACTATGGCTACACCTTC
TRBV7-3,TRBJ2-1,.,.,CASSLIQGLDNEQFF,TGTGCCAGCAGCTTAATCCAGGGGCTCGACAATGAGCAGTTCTTC
TRBV10-3,TRBJ1-2,TRBD1,.,CATQGEANYGYTF,TGTGCCACACAGGGGGAAGCTAACTATGGCTACACCTTC
TRBV28,TRBJ2-1,TRBD1,.,CASKRQGMWNEQFF,TGTGCCAGCAAGAGACAGGGGATGTGGAATGAGCAGTTCTTC
TRBV15,TRBJ2-5,.,.,CATSVNTGAGKQTQYF,TGTGCCACCAGCGTCAATACAGGGGCGGGAAAGCAGACCCAGTACTTC
TRBV6-1,TRBJ2-2,.,once,CASSEPERQAGELFF,TGTGCCAGCAGTGAACCTGAAAGGCAGGCCGGGGAGCTGTTTTTT
TRBV2,TRBJ1-4,.,.,CASSVSQSNEKLFF,TGTGCCAGCAGTGTATCGCAGTCTAATGAAAAACTGTTTTTT
TRBV11-2,TRBJ2-3,TRBD2,.,CASSPRAGVVTDTQYF,TGTGCCAGCAGCCCTAGGGCGGGAGTCGTCACAGATACGCAGTATTTT
TRBV7-9,TRBJ1-6,.,.,CASSLVGWSSPLHF,TGTGCCAGCAGCTTAGTTGGATGGAGTTCACCCCTCCACTTT
TRBV30,TRBJ1-2,.,.,CAWSVRTDYGYTF,TGTGCCTGGAGTGTCCGGACAGACTATGGCTACACCTTC
TRBV5-1,TRBJ1-3,TRBD1,.,CASSLGQGAGNTIYF,TGCGCCAGCAGCTTGGGGCAGGGGGCTGGAAACACCATATATTTT
TRBV15,TRBJ2-7,TRBD2,.,CATSYLAGAQEQYF,TGTGCCACCAGCTATCTAGCGGGGGCACAAGAGCAGTACTTC
TRBV9,TRBJ2-5,.,.,CASSTYDIGETQYF,TGTGCCAGCAGCACCTACGACATCGGAGAGACCCAGTACTTC
TRBV11-2,TRBJ1-1,.,once,CASSTWRGMESEAFF,TGTGCCAGCAGCACTTGGCGGGGCATGGAGTCTGAAGCTTTCTTT
TRBV9,TRBJ2-7,TRBD1,.,CASSPRQGERSNEQYF,TGTGCCAGCAGCCCCCGACAGGGGGAAAGAAGTAACGAGCAGTACTTC
TRBV2,TRBJ1-2,.,once,CASSVMYYGYTF,TGTGCCAGCAGTGTCATGTACTATGGCTACACCTTC
TRBV27,TRBJ2-7,TRBD1,.,CASSLIGQGAGEQYF,TGTGCCAGCAGTTTAATCGGACAGGGGGCTGGCGAGCAGTACTTC
TRBV7-2,TRBJ2-7,TRBD2,.,CASSYLWGLAVTYEQYF,TGTGCCAGCAGCTATCTCTGGGGACTAGCGGTTACCTACGAGCAGTACTTC
TRBV7-2,TRBJ2-3,.,.,CASSFDGPSTDTQYF,TGTGCCAGCAGCTTCGATGGGCCTAGCACAGATACGCAGTATTTT
TRBV18,TRBJ1-1,.,.,CASSPGQGTEAFF,TGTGCCAGCTCACCGGGCCAGGGAACTGAAGCTTTCTTT
TRBV28,TRBJ1-2,.,few,CASSLLRGGNYGYTF,TGTGCCAGCAGTTTACTCCGCGGTGGAAACTATGGCTACACCTTC
TRBV7-3,TRBJ2-7,.,few,CASSPYHRAGVSYEQYF,TGTGCCAGCAGCCCCTACCACAGGGCAGGGGTCTCCTACGAGCAGTACTTC
TRBV7-2,TRBJ2-2,.,.,CASSPGLSTGELFF,TGTGCCAGCAGCCCCGGACTATCCACCGGGGAGCTGTTTTTT
TRBV19,TRBJ2-2,.,.,CASTAGPNTGELFF,TGTGCCAGTACTGCGGGACCTAACACCGGGGAGCTGTTTTTT
TRBV7-3,TRBJ2-2,.,.,CASSLGSLNTGELFF,TGTGCCAGCAGCTTAGGGAGCCTGAACACCGGGGAGCTGTTTTTT
TRBV9,TRBJ1-5,.,.,CASSVGGGGNQPQHF,TGTGCCAGCAGCGTAGGGGGAGGTGGCAATCAGCCCCAGCATTTT
TRBV2,TRBJ2-7,.,few,CASRIRVQQGNEQYF,TGTGCCAGCAGAATACGGGTACAGCAGGGGAACGAGCAGTACTTC
TRBV19,TRBJ2-7,.,.,CASSAGSTYEQYF,TGTGCCAGTAGTGCAGGGTCCACCTACGAGCAGTACTTC
TRBV19,TRBJ1-1,.,few,CASSRAGIEAFF,TGTGCCAGTAGCAGAGCGGGTATTGAAGCTTTCTTT